This entry features one TCR beta chain sequence. Its antigen is not identified. The record originates from a study of Graves' ophthalmopathy and Graves' hyperthyroidism. Study-wide results and caveats: Also, most clonotypes expanded in the thyroid above 0.001 frequency appeared in blood.

RNA transcripts served as template for amplifying TCR beta CDR3 sequences. Following a first-round RT-PCR that used HTBI primers, a second-round multiplex PCR was carried out. MiXCR, run by TCRdb on the multiplex PCR reads, gives a single entry per CDR3 protein. The repertoire holds hundreds of thousands of distinct CDR3 sequences, with 20% to 25% as singletons. The term stable hyperthyroidism indicated an absence of ophthalmopathy within 18 months of follow-up. PBMCs were obtained from about 9.4 ml of fresh peripheral blood. Trimming took 6 bases from V and 1 from J; bases not matched to a gene: 14. The CDR3 has 17 amino acids.

The V gene is TRBV12-3 or TRBV12-4, the J gene TRBJ2-7; 8 bases fit TRBD1. Sequencing input: peripheral blood. The source of this sequence is a woman aged 18-29 years with stable Graves' hyperthyroidism. DNA of the CDR3: TGTGCCAGCAGCAACCAGTGGTTGGGACAGGCGTCCTACGAGCAGTACTTC. Translating it yields CASSNQWLGQASYEQYF.